These 13 T cell receptor beta chains came from one sample sequenced in a study of OX40 agonist ivuxolimab in advanced cancers. Assay used: immunoSEQ multiplex PCR; TCRdb lists only in-frame clones, some missing. Here the sample spans 74,000 or so clones, about nine tenths being singletons. The sequencing here drew on CD4+ or CD8+ T cells sorted from blood, taken in a trial of the OX40 agonist ivuxolimab. These TCRs come from an adult with an advanced solid tumor such as melanoma, head and neck, liver or kidney cancer.

V usage is TRBV4-3 and J usage is TRBJ2-1; D possibly matches TRBD1 or TRBD2 (5 bases each). The germline V gene has CDR1 LGHNA and CDR2 YSLEER. Trimming left V 0 bases short and J 6 bases short, with 18 bases between. The CDR3 is 17 amino acids. The DNA of the CDR3 is TGCGCCAGCAGCCAAGATTCACGGGGCCCAGGTCGCAATGAGCAGTTCTTC. Translated, it gives CASSQDSRGPGRNEQFF.

The J gene is TRBJ1-1, the V gene TRBV19; 10 bases map to TRBD1. The ends lost 5 bases at V and 5 bases at J; junction bases unmatched: 11. The CDR3 runs to 16 residues. The germline CDR1 and CDR2 sequences are LNHDA and SQIVND (reference sequence). In nucleotides, the CDR3 is TGTGCCAGTAGTCCCCGACAGGGGGCGCGCGTAACTGAAGCTTTCTTT. It is translated as CASSPRQGARVTEAFF.

This clone has only a few counts. The chain is built from TRBV7-9 and TRBJ2-1, with D unresolved. Per the germline V gene, CDR1 is SEHNR and CDR2 is FQNEAQ (reference sequence). CDR3 length: 11 residues. V was pared by 4 bases and J by 6 bases, with 4 bases between. As DNA, the CDR3 is TGTGCCAGCAGCTCCCTCAATGAGCAGTTCTTC. Protein: CASSSLNEQFF.

This chain joins TRBV4-2 and TRBJ1-2; TRBD1 matches 9 bases. The CDR3 contains 16 residues. Trimming cost V 5 bases and J 8 bases; bases outside gene matches: 15. The germline V gene has CDR1 LGHNA and CDR2 YNFKEQ. The DNA of the CDR3 is TGTGCCAGCAGCTCTGCGGTTGGGACAGGGAAAAAAGGCTACACCTTC. Protein product: CASSSAVGTGKKGYTF.

This sequence joins TRBV7-7 and TRBJ2-2; D remains unclear. Between the trimmed V and J ends, which lost 4 bases and 0 bases, there was a span of 9 bases. This CDR3 comprises 15 residues. The germline gives CDR1 SSHAT, CDR2 FNYEAQ (reference sequence). CDR3 coding DNA: TGTGCCAGCAGCTCACAGACTGCGAACACCGGGGAGCTGTTTTTT. It codes for CASSSQTANTGELFF. Complete variable domain (other parts from reference TRBV7-7 and TRBJ2-2): GAGVSQSPRYKVTKRGQDVTLRCDPISSHATLYWYQQALGQGPEFLTYFNYEAQPDKSGLPSDRFSAERPEGSISTLTIQRTEQRDSAMYRCASSSQTANTGELFFGEGSRLTVL.

The genes are TRBV4-3 and TRBJ1-2; D is uncertain. There are 14 residues in the CDR3. V was shortened by 0 bases and J by 2 bases, with 7 bases between the two germline ends. The germline V gene encodes CDR1 LGHNA and CDR2 YSLEER. The CDR3 loop reads CASSQDTANYGYTF. DNA of the CDR3: TGCGCCAGCAGCCAAGACACAGCCAACTATGGCTACACCTTC.

This rearrangement joins TRBV29-1 to TRBJ2-3; D possibly corresponds to TRBD1 (7 bases). Germline-derived CDR1 and CDR2 are SQVTM and ANQGSEA. Trimming left V 7 bases short and J 0 bases short, with 20 bases between. The CDR3 is made up of 16 amino acids. CDR3 DNA sequence: TGCAGCGCTGACAGGGCCGGGAGTGGAAGCACAGATACGCAGTATTTT. The encoded protein is CSADRAGSGSTDTQYF.

V usage is TRBV19 and J usage is TRBJ2-7, with TRBD2 as a possible D gene (8 bases). Germline values: CDR1 LNHDA, CDR2 SQIVND (reference sequence). CDR3 length: 15 amino acids. V was cut by 6 bases and J by 5 bases, with 20 bases left in between. CDR3 nucleotides: TGTGCCAGTAGACGACGGGGGGGACAGATCCACGAGCAGTACTTC. Protein: CASRRRGGQIHEQYF.

V and J are TRBV6-1 and TRBJ1-5; a possible D gene is TRBD1 (5 bases). Germline assignment: CDR1 MNHNS and CDR2 SASEGT. The CDR3 spans 13 residues. V was shortened by 4 bases and J by 4 bases, with 8 bases between the two germline ends. CDR3 sequence (DNA): TGTGCCAGCAGTGTTCAGGGTAATCAGCCCCAGCATTTT. Its translation: CASSVQGNQPQHF.

The V gene is TRBV7-6, the J gene TRBJ1-1, with D possibly matching TRBD1 (5 bases). The CDR3 sequence is 14 residues long. The V end was cut by 5 bases, the J end by 1 base, with 11 bases between. CDR1 SGHVS and CDR2 FNYEAQ come from the germline V gene. This CDR3 is CASSLGTANTEAFF. DNA of the CDR3: TGTGCCAGCAGCCTCGGGACGGCGAACACTGAAGCTTTCTTT. Combining the CDR3 with reference TRBV7-6 and TRBJ1-1 gives the whole variable domain GAGVSQSPRYKVTKRGQDVALRCDPISGHVSLYWYRQALGQGPEFLTYFNYEAQQDKSGLPNDRFSAERPEGSISTLTIQRTEQRDSAMYRCASSLGTANTEAFFGQGTRLTVV.

The chain uses TRBV11-3 and TRBJ2-1, with 7 bases lining up with TRBD1. The CDR3 extends over 14 amino acids. V shed 5 bases, J shed 8 bases, and the junction held 9 bases outside the gene matches. The germline gives CDR1 SGHNT, CDR2 YENEEA. The CDR3 bases are TGTGCCAGCAGCCTCTACGGACAGGCCCATGAGCAGTTCTTC. Protein product: CASSLYGQAHEQFF.

The gene calls are TRBV5-1 and TRBJ2-1, with D maybe TRBD2 (5 bases). The CDR3 is 15 amino acids. Looked up from germline, CDR1 is SGHRS and CDR2 is YFSETQ. V lost 0 bases and J lost 4, with 11 bases in between. The CDR3 here is CASSLVFGLYNEQFF. The CDR3 region has the DNA TGCGCCAGCAGCTTGGTTTTCGGACTTTACAATGAGCAGTTCTTC.

V is TRBV5-1 and J is TRBJ2-1; 10 bases match TRBD2. V shed 1 base, J shed 6 bases, and the junction held 4 bases outside the gene matches. This CDR3 contains 15 residues. CDR1 SGHRS and CDR2 YFSETQ come from the germline V gene. The CDR3 region is CASSLLAGALNEQFF. DNA for the CDR3: TGCGCCAGCAGCTTGCTAGCGGGAGCACTCAATGAGCAGTTCTTC.